Listed below are T cell receptor beta chains from one sample, sequenced in a study of blood T cell repertoires in COVID-19. Repertoires were generated with immunoSEQ multiplex PCR, while TCRdb's copy carries only in-frame clones and drops some. Of some 300,000 clones listed, roughly 91% are singletons. Input material: PBMCs or T cells enriched from blood (not recorded which). These receptors came from a woman younger than 45 who had recovered from COVID-19. CDR3s include the opening cysteine and the closing phenylalanine or tryptophan. D genes are given only for firm matches. Part of the rows lack a size; the others show once, few, many or a class for expanded clones.

abundance: NA
v_gene: TRBV5-1
d_gene: TRBD1
j_gene: TRBJ1-1
CDR3nt: TGCGCCAGCCGTAAAGGACAGGGGGCTGAAGCTTTCTTT
CDR3aa: CASRKGQGAEAFF

abundance: NA
v_gene: TRBV10-3
d_gene: TRBD2
j_gene: TRBJ2-3
CDR3nt: TGTGCCATCAGGCAGTATCTAGCGGGAGTTGGCACAGATACGCAGTATTTT
CDR3aa: CAIRQYLAGVGTDTQYF

abundance: NA
v_gene: TRBV6-5
d_gene: NA
j_gene: TRBJ1-1
CDR3nt: TGTGCCAGCAGTTACGGGGTTTCGGGGGGCACTGAAGCTTTCTTT
CDR3aa: CASSYGVSGGTEAFF

abundance: NA
v_gene: TRBV16
d_gene: TRBD1
j_gene: TRBJ1-1
CDR3nt: TGTGCCAGCAGCCAATGGCCGGGACAGGGACTCTCTGTGAACACTGAAGCTTTCTTT
CDR3aa: CASSQWPGQGLSVNTEAFF

abundance: NA
v_gene: TRBV6-5
d_gene: TRBD1
j_gene: TRBJ1-2
CDR3nt: TGTGCCAGCAGTACGACAGGGGGCTCAAATTATGGCTACACCTTC
CDR3aa: CASSTTGGSNYGYTF

abundance: NA
v_gene: TRBV5-6
d_gene: NA
j_gene: TRBJ1-4
CDR3nt: TGTGCCAGCAGCATCGAGGGATATGCAACTAATGAAAAACTGTTTTTT
CDR3aa: CASSIEGYATNEKLFF

abundance: NA
v_gene: TRBV6-5
d_gene: TRBD2
j_gene: TRBJ2-3
CDR3nt: TGTGCCAGCAGTTTTAGCGGGAGGGCGACAGATACGCAGTATTTT
CDR3aa: CASSFSGRATDTQYF

abundance: NA
v_gene: TRBV10-3
d_gene: NA
j_gene: TRBJ2-7
CDR3nt: TGTGCCATCAGTGAGTCTATAGCCTACGAGCAGTACTTC
CDR3aa: CAISESIAYEQYF

abundance: NA
v_gene: TRBV30
d_gene: NA
j_gene: TRBJ1-1
CDR3nt: TGTGCCTGGATGGGAGAAACTGAAGCTTTCTTT
CDR3aa: CAWMGETEAFF

abundance: NA
v_gene: TRBV28
d_gene: NA
j_gene: TRBJ2-6
CDR3nt: TGTGCCAGCAGTTTATGGGGCATCAATCCCTCTGGGGCCAACGTCCTGACTTTC
CDR3aa: CASSLWGINPSGANVLTF

abundance: once
v_gene: TRBV4-1
d_gene: TRBD2
j_gene: TRBJ2-3
CDR3nt: TGCGCCAGCAGCCAAGGGAATAGCGGGACCGCAAGGACGCAGTATTTT
CDR3aa: CASSQGNSGTARTQYF

abundance: NA
v_gene: TRBV5-1
d_gene: TRBD2
j_gene: TRBJ2-1
CDR3nt: TGCGCCAGCAGCTTGGGTGCTACTAGCGGGAGTGCCAATGAGCAGTTCTTC
CDR3aa: CASSLGATSGSANEQFF

abundance: once
v_gene: TRBV4-1
d_gene: TRBD1
j_gene: TRBJ1-6
CDR3nt: TGCGCCAGCAGCCAATACGGGACAGACAGCTCCTATAATTCACCCCTCCACTTT
CDR3aa: CASSQYGTDSSYNSPLHF

abundance: NA
v_gene: TRBV7-2
d_gene: TRBD2
j_gene: TRBJ2-1
CDR3nt: TGTGCCAGCAGCCAACTAGCGGGAGTATACAATGAGCAGTTCTTC
CDR3aa: CASSQLAGVYNEQFF

abundance: NA
v_gene: TRBV27
d_gene: TRBD2
j_gene: TRBJ2-1
CDR3nt: TGTGCCAGCAGTCCTTGGGGGGGAGGTTCCTACAATGAGCAGTTCTTC
CDR3aa: CASSPWGGGSYNEQFF

abundance: NA
v_gene: TRBV10-3
d_gene: NA
j_gene: TRBJ1-1
CDR3nt: TGTGCCACATTACCGAGAATGAACACTGAAGCTTTCTTT
CDR3aa: CATLPRMNTEAFF

abundance: once
v_gene: TRBV28
d_gene: NA
j_gene: TRBJ1-3
CDR3nt: TGTGCCAGCACCTCGGGGAGCGGAAACACCATATATTTT
CDR3aa: CASTSGSGNTIYF

abundance: NA
v_gene: TRBV11-2
d_gene: NA
j_gene: TRBJ2-7
CDR3nt: TGTGCCAGCAGCTTATGGGCGAGCTCCTACGAGCAGTACTTC
CDR3aa: CASSLWASSYEQYF

abundance: NA
v_gene: TRBV18
d_gene: NA
j_gene: TRBJ1-4
CDR3nt: TGTGCCAGCTCATCCAACTCCGGACTGTCTGCAACTAATGAAAAACTGTTTTTT
CDR3aa: CASSSNSGLSATNEKLFF

abundance: NA
v_gene: TRBV4-1
d_gene: TRBD1
j_gene: TRBJ2-7
CDR3nt: TGCGCCAGCAGCCAATTTAAAATTGTGTCCGGGACAGTGCTTTACGAGCAGTACTTC
CDR3aa: CASSQFKIVSGTVLYEQYF

abundance: NA
v_gene: TRBV10-3
d_gene: TRBD1
j_gene: TRBJ1-3
CDR3nt: TGTGCCATTCACTCAGGGACAGGGGAAAAGGGAAACACCATATATTTT
CDR3aa: CAIHSGTGEKGNTIYF

abundance: once
v_gene: TRBV19
d_gene: NA
j_gene: TRBJ2-1
CDR3nt: TGTGCCAGTAGTATTGATTCGGCGGGAAGGCAGTTCTTC
CDR3aa: CASSIDSAGRQFF

abundance: NA
v_gene: TRBV14
d_gene: NA
j_gene: TRBJ1-1
CDR3nt: TGTGCCAGCAGCCAAGTAACCCAGACTGAAGCTTTCTTT
CDR3aa: CASSQVTQTEAFF

abundance: NA
v_gene: TRBV18
d_gene: TRBD2
j_gene: TRBJ2-1
CDR3nt: TGTGCCAGCTCATCGGGGACTAGCGGGAGGAGAGATGAGCAGTTCTTC
CDR3aa: CASSSGTSGRRDEQFF

abundance: NA
v_gene: TRBV9
d_gene: NA
j_gene: TRBJ2-1
CDR3nt: TGTGCCAGCAGCGTAGCTACGAATGAGCAGTTCTTC
CDR3aa: CASSVATNEQFF

abundance: NA
v_gene: TRBV15
d_gene: TRBD1
j_gene: TRBJ1-5
CDR3nt: TGTGCCACCAGCAGAGACAGGGGGCAGTATCAGCCCCAGCATTTT
CDR3aa: CATSRDRGQYQPQHF

abundance: NA
v_gene: TRBV25-1
d_gene: TRBD1
j_gene: TRBJ1-6
CDR3nt: TGTGCCAGCACCGAAAGGGACAGGCTTAATTCACCCCTCCACTTT
CDR3aa: CASTERDRLNSPLHF

abundance: NA
v_gene: TRBV28
d_gene: NA
j_gene: TRBJ2-7
CDR3nt: TGTGCCAGCAGTTTGGTACACCACTACGAGCAGTACTTC
CDR3aa: CASSLVHHYEQYF

abundance: NA
v_gene: TRBV19
d_gene: TRBD1
j_gene: TRBJ1-1
CDR3nt: TGTGCCAGTAGTATGGACAGGGGTCGGGGAGAAGCTTTCTTT
CDR3aa: CASSMDRGRGEAFF

abundance: NA
v_gene: TRBV16
d_gene: TRBD1
j_gene: TRBJ1-2
CDR3nt: TGTGCCAGCGAACGGGACAGGGAGTTGACGGTTCGTGGCTACACCTTC
CDR3aa: CASERDRELTVRGYTF

abundance: once
v_gene: TRBV28
d_gene: NA
j_gene: TRBJ1-4
CDR3nt: TGTGCCAGCAGTTTATCACCGGGGGATGAAAAACTGTTTTTT
CDR3aa: CASSLSPGDEKLFF

abundance: NA
v_gene: TRBV19
d_gene: NA
j_gene: TRBJ2-1
CDR3nt: TGTGCCAGCCGCGCGATACCGGGACTGCGATACAATGAGCAGTTCTTC
CDR3aa: CASRAIPGLRYNEQFF

abundance: NA
v_gene: TRBV6-1
d_gene: TRBD1
j_gene: TRBJ2-6
CDR3nt: TGTGCCAGCAGTGGACAGGGTCAGGCTGGGGCCAACGTCCTGACTTTC
CDR3aa: CASSGQGQAGANVLTF

abundance: NA
v_gene: TRBV28
d_gene: TRBD1
j_gene: TRBJ1-1
CDR3nt: TGTGCCAGCAGTTCTTATAGGGGGCGGAACACTGAAGCTTTCTTT
CDR3aa: CASSSYRGRNTEAFF

abundance: NA
v_gene: TRBV19
d_gene: TRBD1
j_gene: TRBJ1-5
CDR3nt: TGTGCCAGTAGTATCGGGGACAGGGTATATCGACAGCCCCAGCATTTT
CDR3aa: CASSIGDRVYRQPQHF

abundance: NA
v_gene: TRBV10-3
d_gene: NA
j_gene: TRBJ2-1
CDR3nt: TGTGCCATCAGTGAAGGGAGGCCCAATGAGCAGTTCTTC
CDR3aa: CAISEGRPNEQFF

abundance: NA
v_gene: TRBV2
d_gene: TRBD1
j_gene: TRBJ1-6
CDR3nt: TGTGCCAGCAGACAGGGGGACGGGTCACCCCTCCACTTT
CDR3aa: CASRQGDGSPLHF

abundance: few
v_gene: TRBV4-2
d_gene: TRBD2
j_gene: TRBJ2-7
CDR3nt: TGTGCCAGCAGCCAAGATCGTGGGACTAGCTCCTACGAGCAGTACTTC
CDR3aa: CASSQDRGTSSYEQYF

abundance: NA
v_gene: TRBV3-1/TRBV3-2
d_gene: TRBD2
j_gene: TRBJ2-7
CDR3nt: TGTGCCAGCAGCCATGGTCGTGGGGCTAGCGGGTTCTTCTCCTACGAGCAGTACTTC
CDR3aa: CASSHGRGASGFFSYEQYF

abundance: NA
v_gene: TRBV7-6
d_gene: NA
j_gene: TRBJ2-7
CDR3nt: TGTGCCAGCAGCTTAGCGCTCAATAGCCGCGAGCAGTACTTC
CDR3aa: CASSLALNSREQYF

abundance: NA
v_gene: TRBV5-1
d_gene: TRBD2
j_gene: TRBJ2-1
CDR3nt: TGCGCCAGCAGCCCTTGGGCGGGAGCGGATGAGCAGTTCTTC
CDR3aa: CASSPWAGADEQFF

abundance: NA
v_gene: TRBV28
d_gene: NA
j_gene: TRBJ2-2
CDR3nt: TGTGCCAGCAGTGACCCTTTTACGGAGGCGAACACCGGGGAGCTGTTTTTT
CDR3aa: CASSDPFTEANTGELFF